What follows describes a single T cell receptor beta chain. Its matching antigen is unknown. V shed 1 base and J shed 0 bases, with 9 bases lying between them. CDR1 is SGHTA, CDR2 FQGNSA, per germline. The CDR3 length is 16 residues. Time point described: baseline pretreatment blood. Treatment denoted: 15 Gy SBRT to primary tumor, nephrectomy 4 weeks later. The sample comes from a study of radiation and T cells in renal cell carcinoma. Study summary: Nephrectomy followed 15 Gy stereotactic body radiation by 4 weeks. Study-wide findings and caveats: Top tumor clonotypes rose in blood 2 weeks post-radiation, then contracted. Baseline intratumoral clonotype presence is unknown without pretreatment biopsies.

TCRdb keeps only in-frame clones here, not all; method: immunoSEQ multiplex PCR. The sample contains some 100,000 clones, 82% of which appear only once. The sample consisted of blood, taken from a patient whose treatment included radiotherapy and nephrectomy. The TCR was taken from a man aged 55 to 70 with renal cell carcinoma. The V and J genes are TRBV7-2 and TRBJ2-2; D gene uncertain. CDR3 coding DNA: TGTGCCAGCAGCTTAGAGTCCACCACGAACACCGGGGAGCTGTTTTTT. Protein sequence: CASSLESTTNTGELFF.